This T cell receptor (beta chain) was retrieved from a study of T cells in Graves' hyperthyroidism and ophthalmopathy (dated by TCRdb to 2018 to 2020). Regarding the research as a whole: Peripheral blood samples were taken at initial diagnosis, before any treatment was given. TCR V-J signatures able to tell the groups apart were searched for in a discovery cohort of some 100 patients, of whom fewer than 45 had Graves' ophthalmopathy and around 57 had stable Graves' hyperthyroidism. Whether ophthalmopathy could be predicted prospectively was tested in an independent validation cohort made up of some 20 hyperthyroidism patients plus 17 patients who later progressed to ophthalmopathy. The 80 to 100 discovery patients were randomly divided into training and test sets at a 7:3 ratio. In roughly six Graves' hyperthyroidism patients, the study also compared T-cell repertoires from thyroid tissue with T-cell repertoires from blood. After sampling, hyperthyroidism patients received methimazole starting at 30 mg daily, and ophthalmopathy patients received high-dose intravenous methylprednisolone. According to the paper, TCR Vbeta CDR3 sequencing was carried out on roughly 130 peripheral blood samples, which came from over 40 ophthalmopathy, 80 or so hyperthyroidism and about 17 progressor patients.

The TCR beta CDR3 regions were amplified from RNA transcripts. The first round of RT-PCR for the TCR CDR3 was performed with the HTBI primer set and the Qiagen OneStep RT-PCR kit. Libraries were constructed in a second round of multiplex PCR, after which size selection and purification were carried out. Sequencing of the libraries was done on an Illumina HiSeq2000 using paired-end 100 bp reads. The authors' analysis ran thus. Raw data were processed with SOAPnuke, discarding reads with adapters, uncalled bases, mean Phred below 15, or no exact constant-primer or identifier match. High-quality paired reads were merged with COPE v1.2.5, and unique nucleotide sequences were defined as clonotypes. Clonotypes were aligned to IMGT TRBV, TRBD and TRBJ reference segments using MiTCR v1.1. Only V-J combinations with frequency above 0.0001, covering 99.2% of repertoires, were analysed. A TCS score was defined as the ratio between F50 (clonal expansion) and ExV (chaos), using BLOSUM62-based TCRdist between CDR3 peptides within each V-J. Welch's t-statistics and random forest reduced roughly 500 V-J features to 10 to 15, which were used in a naive Bayes classifier (R e1071). The raw public data were reprocessed by TCRdb itself: fastp quality trimming at Q25, MiXCR clonotype calling, in-frame beta chains only. CDR3 protein duplicates are merged, each entry listing the most common genes and DNA. The V and J calls come from TCRdb's annotation, not from the publication. For this sample the table gives 300,000 to 400,000 distinct CDR3 sequences, of which over 20% were detected only once. The top ten constitute over 40% of the sample.

This clonotype was detected ten times or more. Its antigen remains undetermined. Per-base quality was not reported, and no clone a single base away is much larger than it. CDR1 and CDR2 are read off the germline V gene as KGHSH and LQKENI. The CDR3 goes from the cysteine to the phenylalanine over 17 residues. The only DNA kept is the CDR3, 51 bases in frame from the first base. After removal of 2 bases from V and 2 bases from J, the junction retains 6 bases not matched to a gene. Stable Graves' hyperthyroidism was defined as the absence of progression to ophthalmopathy over 18 months of follow-up. Hyperthyroidism patients were newly diagnosed, had a disease duration of under 2 months, and were aged 18 to 65 years. The study excluded patients with uncontrolled infections, other autoimmune diseases, pregnancy or lactation. Diagnoses were established on the basis of clinical symptoms, serum thyroxine and TRAb, thyroid ultrasound, and orbital computed tomography. PBMCs were isolated from 7.5 to 10 ml of fresh peripheral blood by Ficoll-Paque density gradient centrifugation. Total RNA was extracted with Trizol reagent, and quality was checked on an Agilent 2100 Bioanalyzer.

Overall study results and their limits: In validation, the model predicted progression to ophthalmopathy a median of around 6.5 months before onset, with approximately 71% sensitivity and just under 75% specificity. A 13 V-J signature model separated ophthalmopathy from stable hyperthyroidism, with about 90% sensitivity and roughly 84% specificity in cross-validation and 80%/75% in testing. Sample size was not statistically predetermined, and investigators were not blinded to group allocation. Most expanded thyroid clonotypes (frequency above 0.001) were also found in blood, which suggests that blood repertoires may mirror thyroid immune responses.

The sequenced sample consisted of blood. The chain uses TRBV18 and TRBJ2-3, and 11 junctional nucleotides match TRBD2. The receptor was derived from a woman in her fifties or sixties with Graves' hyperthyroidism. The nucleotide sequence reads as follows: TGTGCCAGCTCACCAATCCTAGCGGGAGGACACACAGATACGCAGTATTTT. It translates to CASSPILAGGHTDTQYF.